This record concerns one T cell receptor (beta chain) sequence. The data are from a study of technical replicates of blood from a few donors. Per germline, CDR1 SGHAT and CDR2 FQNNGV. The CDR3 is 12 residues long. V gave up 5 bases and J gave up 6 bases, with 10 bases separating them. The protocol was immunoSEQ multiplex PCR, while the TCRdb copy is restricted to in-frame clones and leaves out a portion. The sample yields 70,000 to 85,000 clones, roughly 97% seen once. The receptor's source is a human donor in good health. The source material was T cells isolated from PBMCs. V usage is TRBV11-2 and J usage is TRBJ1-2, with D uncertain. The CDR3 reads CASSQPVDGYTF. The CDR3 DNA sequence: TGTGCCAGCAGCCAACCGGTGGATGGCTACACCTTC.